This passage covers 27 T cell receptor beta chains from one sample sequenced in a study of shared clonotypes between healthy human individuals. The naive CD8 subset, CD45RO-negative cells positively selected for CCR7, excluded terminally differentiated effector memory CD45RA+ cells. The protocol was immunoSEQ multiplex PCR, while the TCRdb copy is restricted to in-frame clones and leaves out a portion. Found here are roughly 2,000,000 clones, about 94% of them singletons; the top ten hold approximately 1.7%. Input material: naive CD8+ T cells from PBMCs. The receptors derive from a man aged 18 to 30 in good health. Some clones in this sample may be carry-over from other donors' samples.

This clone was counted a single time. The chain recombines TRBV4-3 with TRBJ2-2; tentatively, D is TRBD1 (5 bases). The CDR3 runs 18 residues. Germline loops: CDR1 LGHNA, CDR2 YSLEER. Trimming took 0 bases from V and 6 from J, leaving 20 bases between them. CDR3 loop: CASSQDGQGFWTSGELFF. The CDR3 coding sequence is TGCGCCAGCAGCCAAGATGGGCAGGGTTTTTGGACATCCGGGGAGCTGTTTTTT.

The chain is built from TRBV1 and TRBJ2-3; TRBD2 was called by the table and not checked on the DNA. TRBV1 is flagged as a pseudogene. The CDR3 runs to 15 residues. CDR3 region: CTSSQDGGGGDTQYF. The CDR3 region has the DNA TGCACCAGCAGCCAAGATGGAGGCGGGGGAGATACGCAGTATTTT.

The genes are TRBV29-1 and TRBJ2-7; TRBD2 is a possible D gene (6 bases). V lost 7 bases, J lost 4 bases, and 14 bases lay in between. The CDR3 is 12 amino acids. The germline CDR1 and CDR2 sequences are SQVTM and ANQGSEA. The CDR3 DNA sequence: TGCAGCGGCCTGGACGGGAGTTACGAGCAGTACTTC. Translation gives CSGLDGSYEQYF.

The V call is TRBV27, the J call TRBJ2-7, with D possibly matching TRBD1 (6 bases). This CDR3 comprises 15 residues. V was pared by 6 bases and J by 3 bases, with 18 bases between. The germline V gene encodes CDR1 MNHEY and CDR2 SMNVEV (reference sequence). The DNA for the CDR3 is TGTGCCAGCAGCCCGACCTCGGACAGAAGCTACGAGCAGTACTTC. Amino acid sequence: CASSPTSDRSYEQYF.

Details on this clone: The sample carries other DNA sequences with the same CDR3. The V and J genes are TRBV5-6 and TRBJ1-5; TRBD1 matches at 7 bases. Trimming cost V 3 bases and J 6 bases; bases outside gene matches: 3. In germline, CDR1 is SGHDT, CDR2 YYEEEE. The CDR3 extends over 13 amino acids. CDR3 sequence (DNA): TGTGCCAGCAGCTCTGGGACAGCTCAGCCCCAGCATTTT. It yields the protein CASSSGTAQPQHF.

J is TRBJ2-5 and V is TRBV6-1, with TRBD2 as a possible D gene (5 bases). The CDR3 runs 16 residues. CDR1 MNHNS and CDR2 SASEGT come from the germline V gene. V was shortened by 4 bases and J by 4 bases, with 19 bases between the two germline ends. CDR3 DNA sequence: TGTGCCAGCAGTGCGGCCTACGTCGGGGTAGGAGAGACCCAGTACTTC. Translating it yields CASSAAYVGVGETQYF.

This rearrangement joins TRBV6-5 to TRBJ1-5; the D gene is possibly TRBD1 (5 bases). V lost 10 bases, J lost 1 base, and 17 bases lay in between. The CDR3 covers 15 residues. CDR1 is MNHEY and CDR2 is SVGAGI in the germline V gene. CDR3: CATSPGGESNQPQHF. The CDR3 DNA follows: TGTGCCACCTCACCTGGAGGGGAGAGCAATCAGCCCCAGCATTTT.

This clone showed up just once. V is TRBV5-1 and J is TRBJ2-1, with 10 nucleotides matching TRBD2. Per germline, CDR1 SGHRS and CDR2 YFSETQ. CDR3 size: 16 residues. J lost 1 base, V lost 4 bases, and 5 bases had no gene match. This CDR3 reads CASSPKREGSYNEQFF. For the CDR3, the DNA is TGCGCCAGCAGCCCTAAGCGGGAGGGGTCCTACAATGAGCAGTTCTTC.

The CDR3 DNA reads as TGCGCCAGCAGCTTGGTGGGGACAGGGTTGGGGAACACTGAAGCTTTCTTT. This sequence encodes CASSLVGTGLGNTEAFF. The chain links TRBV5-1 to TRBJ1-1, with 9 bases fitting TRBD1. V lost 0 bases, J lost 1 base, and 7 bases stayed unmatched. Germline V gene sequence: CDR1 SGHRS, CDR2 YFSETQ. This CDR3 spans 17 amino acids.

The chain joins TRBV19 to TRBJ1-5; TRBD1 might be the D (6 bases). V lost 6 bases and J 4 bases, leaving 13 bases between the germline ends. CDR1 and CDR2 from the germline V gene are LNHDA and SQIVND (reference sequence). The CDR3 is made up of 14 amino acids. DNA for the CDR3: TGTGCCAGTAGCTCAGACAGGTGGAATCAGCCCCAGCATTTT. This encodes CASSSDRWNQPQHF.

The chain links TRBV28 to TRBJ2-7, with D tentatively TRBD1 or TRBD2 (5 bases each). V was pared by 2 bases and J by 0 bases, with 17 bases between. This CDR3 is built from 17 residues. The germline V gene has CDR1 MDHEN and CDR2 SYDVKM. In nucleotides, the CDR3 is TGTGCCAGCAGTTTAACCCCGCCCGGGACCGCCTCCTACGAGCAGTACTTC. Amino acid sequence: CASSLTPPGTASYEQYF. Full variable domain (remainder filled in from reference TRBV28 and TRBJ2-7): DVKVTQSSRYLVKRTGEKVFLECVQDMDHENMFWYRQDPGLGLRLIYFSYDVKMKEKGDIPEGYSVSREKKERFSLILESASTNQTSMYLCASSLTPPGTASYEQYFGPGTRLTVT.

V and J are TRBV7-9 and TRBJ2-2, with D perhaps matching TRBD1 (6 bases). Germline V gene data show CDR1 as SEHNR and CDR2 as FQNEAQ (reference sequence). Trimming pared 2 bases from V and 1 base from J, leaving 11 bases between. The CDR3 has 16 amino acids. CDR3 bases: TGTGCCAGCAGCTTATACGCAGGGGTGAACACCGGGGAGCTGTTTTTT. Translating it yields CASSLYAGVNTGELFF.

The chain couples TRBV7-9 to TRBJ1-1; no reliable D call. With 5 bases removed from V and 0 bases from J, the gap between germline ends came to 10 bases. The germline V gene has CDR1 SEHNR and CDR2 FQNEAQ (reference sequence). CDR3 length: 14 amino acids. CDR3 bases: TGTGCCAGCAGCCCCCCCCCGGTGAACACTGAAGCTTTCTTT. Its translation: CASSPPPVNTEAFF.

The chain couples TRBV27 to TRBJ2-2, with D unresolved. Germline CDR1 MNHEY, CDR2 SMNVEV (reference sequence). V lost 4 bases, J lost 6 bases, and 9 bases lay in between. The CDR3 runs 13 residues. The CDR3 protein is CASSSGPAGELFF. The CDR3 DNA reads as TGTGCCAGCAGTTCCGGGCCCGCCGGGGAGCTGTTTTTT.

In its sample, this clone was seen once. J is TRBJ1-1 and V is TRBV7-8, with D possibly TRBD1 on 5 matching bases. CDR1 is SGHVS and CDR2 is FQNEAQ in the germline V gene. This CDR3 has 15 amino acids. Trimming removed 2 bases from V and 3 bases from J, with 13 bases in between. The chain's CDR3 is CASSLPGRVDTEAFF. The CDR3 nucleotides are TGTGCCAGCAGCTTACCCGGCAGGGTGGACACTGAAGCTTTCTTT.

The chain combines TRBV5-6 with TRBJ2-5; 9 positions agree with TRBD1. This CDR3 is 13 amino acids long. Germline CDR1 is SGHDT and CDR2 is YYEEEE. V shed 4 bases, J shed 4 bases, and the junction held 2 bases outside the gene matches. CDR3 bases: TGTGCCAGCAGCCGGACAGGGGTAGAGACCCAGTACTTC. Translating it yields CASSRTGVETQYF.

This chain connects TRBV5-1 to TRBJ2-7; D possibly matches TRBD1 or TRBD2 (5 bases each). This CDR3 has 15 amino acids. The V end lost 0 bases, the J end lost 2 bases, and 12 bases lay between the germline ends. The germline gives CDR1 SGHRS, CDR2 YFSETQ. The CDR3 coding sequence is TGCGCCAGCAGCTTGGGATCTCAGGGAGCCTACGAGCAGTACTTC. Translating gives CASSLGSQGAYEQYF.

The V gene is TRBV27, the J gene TRBJ2-7, with TRBD2 matching over 14 bases. V was pared by 7 bases and J by 7 bases, with 9 bases of the junction left unmatched. CDR1 is MNHEY, CDR2 SMNVEV, per germline (reference sequence). The CDR3 runs to 15 residues. The CDR3 DNA sequence: TGTGCCAGCACCGGACTAGCGGGAGGTCTTTGGGAGCAGTACTTC. The encoded protein is CASTGLAGGLWEQYF.

The chain couples TRBV4-1 to TRBJ2-7; 8 nucleotides line up with TRBD2. The CDR3 has 18 residues. The J segment lost 1 base and the V segment lost 4 bases, leaving 15 bases of the junction unmatched. The germline CDR1 and CDR2 sequences are MGHRA and YSYEKL. The CDR3 nucleotides are TGCGCCAGCAGCCTCCCGGGGATAGCGGGACATACTTCCTACGAGCAGTACTTC. It translates to CASSLPGIAGHTSYEQYF.

The chain has TRBV27 and TRBJ2-1; the D gene is possibly TRBD2 (6 bases). The V gene's germline CDR1 is MNHEY and CDR2 SMNVEV (reference sequence). Deletions cut 5 bases from V and 0 bases from J, with 20 bases between. The CDR3 is 18 amino acids. The CDR3 spells CASSLVLVTGSSYNEQFF. The CDR3 DNA sequence: TGTGCCAGCAGTCTTGTGCTAGTGACCGGGAGCTCCTACAATGAGCAGTTCTTC.

Here the CDR3 DNA reads TGCGCCAGCAGCCAAGAGGGACAGGGGTATCAGCCCCAGCATTTT. Residues: CASSQEGQGYQPQHF. This sequence joins TRBV4-1 and TRBJ1-5, with TRBD1 matching over 10 bases. This CDR3 has 15 residues. V lost 0 bases to trimming and J lost 5 bases; unmatched junction nucleotides: 1. CDR1 is MGHRA, CDR2 YSYEKL, per germline.

This rearrangement joins TRBV4-1 to TRBJ2-7, with 9 bases matching TRBD2. Germline loops: CDR1 MGHRA, CDR2 YSYEKL. Germline trimming cut 3 bases from V and 4 bases from J; bases unmatched to any gene: 7. The CDR3 contains 15 residues. The CDR3 DNA follows: TGCGCCAGCAGCCACCAGGGAGCGGGGGGATACGAGCAGTACTTC. It codes for CASSHQGAGGYEQYF.

The chain uses TRBV28 and TRBJ2-3; D is uncertain. The length of the CDR3 is 16 residues. Looked up from germline, CDR1 is MDHEN and CDR2 is SYDVKM. Trimming removed 6 bases from V and 1 base from J, with 17 bases in between. In nucleotides, the CDR3 is TGTGCCAGCAGCCTAACATCGGGCCTCGGCACAGATACGCAGTATTTT. This translates into CASSLTSGLGTDTQYF.

This clone showed up just a few times. V usage is TRBV7-9 and J usage is TRBJ1-5; tentative D call: TRBD1 (5 bases). CDR1 SEHNR and CDR2 FQNEAQ come from the germline V gene (reference sequence). Trimming took 4 bases from V and 7 from J, leaving 17 bases between them. The CDR3 loop spans 15 amino acids. This CDR3 is CASSSGQGSEQPQHF. The CDR3 DNA reads as TGTGCCAGCAGCTCGGGCCAGGGCTCGGAGCAGCCCCAGCATTTT.

This clone was picked up one time. The rearrangement uses TRBV27 and TRBJ1-1; 7 nucleotides line up with TRBD1. Trimming at V came to 3 bases and at J to 5 bases, leaving 9 bases not matched to a gene. This CDR3 is 15 amino acids long. The germline V gene encodes CDR1 MNHEY and CDR2 SMNVEV (reference sequence). The CDR3 loop is CASSFSRQGSTEAFF. The CDR3, as DNA: TGTGCCAGCAGTTTTTCGCGACAGGGAAGTACTGAAGCTTTCTTT.

The V gene is TRBV27, the J gene TRBJ2-2; 9 bases are a match to TRBD2. Germline CDR1 and CDR2: MNHEY and SMNVEV (reference sequence). The CDR3 has 17 residues. V gave up 3 bases and J gave up 4 bases; unmatched junction bases: 9. CDR3 loop: CASSFTSGPRSTGELFF. The CDR3, as DNA: TGTGCCAGCAGTTTCACTAGCGGGCCGCGCAGCACCGGGGAGCTGTTTTTT.

This rearrangement joins TRBV7-9 to TRBJ2-1; possibly TRBD2 for D (5 bases). Germline CDR1 reads SEHNR; CDR2 reads FQNEAQ (reference sequence). The CDR3 is made up of 16 amino acids. Trimming pared 5 bases from V and 2 bases from J, leaving 16 bases between. DNA for the CDR3: TGTGCCAGCAGCCCCCAACTAACAGCGGCCTACAATGAGCAGTTCTTC. Amino acids: CASSPQLTAAYNEQFF.